This T cell receptor (beta chain) was retrieved from a study of T cell responses to AZD1222 COVID-19 vaccine. Study-wide findings and caveats: It was only after the peak T cell response that any repertoires were sampled. Seropositivity was recorded at baseline in only a handful of AZD1222 recipients.

As concerns this clone: Antigen unknown.

Germline V gene sequence: CDR1 SGHDT, CDR2 YYEEEE. Trimming removed 0 bases at V and 3 bases at J, with 3 bases between. The length of the CDR3 is 13 residues. The repertoire was sequenced with immunoSEQ multiplex PCR; TCRdb's copy has only in-frame clones and lacks some. The table has around 160,000 clones, 85% to 95% seen once; the top ten hold about 4.6%. The chain is built from TRBV5-6 and TRBJ1-4; D uncertain. The receptor was derived from an adult who received the AZD1222 COVID-19 vaccine. Sequencing was performed on peripheral blood, taken 28 days after the second AZD1222 dose. CDR3 DNA: TGTGCCAGCAGCTTGGGAGCTAATGAAAAACTGTTTTTT. This translates into CASSLGANEKLFF.